This TCR beta chain was obtained from a study of T-cell memory formation after mild COVID-19. The study, taken as a whole, reports: Specificity for SARS-CoV-2 was not confirmed among the second-wave clones peaking on day 37.

CDR1 and CDR2 from the germline V gene are MGHRA and YSYEKL. The ends were cut back, 11 bases at V and 0 bases at J, with 19 bases in the middle. The CDR3 loop spans 15 amino acids. TCRdb ran MiXCR on the 5' RACE reads and lists one entry per CDR3 protein. Of about 110,000 distinct CDR3 sequences in the sample, 22% were seen once. Note on this clonotype: Its specificity is unknown.

This chain connects TRBV4-1 to TRBJ1-1; no clear D. This TCR came from a man aged 18 to 30 who had mild COVID-19 (a few samples of this study predate the infection). Cell type and time point are not known. The sequenced sample consisted of PBMCs or a T cell subset sorted from them (not recorded which). The CDR3 region is CAVRPADYMNTEAFF. The CDR3 DNA reads as TGCGCCGTCCGCCCGGCAGACTATATGAACACTGAAGCTTTCTTT.